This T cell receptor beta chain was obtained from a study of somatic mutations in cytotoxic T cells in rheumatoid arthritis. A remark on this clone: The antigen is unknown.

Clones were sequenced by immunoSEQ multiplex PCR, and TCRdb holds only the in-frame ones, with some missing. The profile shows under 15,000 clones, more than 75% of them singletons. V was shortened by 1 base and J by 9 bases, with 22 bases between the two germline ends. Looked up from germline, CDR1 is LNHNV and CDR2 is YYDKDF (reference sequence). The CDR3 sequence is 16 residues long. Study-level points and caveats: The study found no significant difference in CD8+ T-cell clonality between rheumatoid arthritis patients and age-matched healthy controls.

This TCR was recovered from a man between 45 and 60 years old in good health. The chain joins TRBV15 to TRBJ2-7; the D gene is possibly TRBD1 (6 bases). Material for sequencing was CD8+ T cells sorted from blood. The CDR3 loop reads CATSRGTQDSLSVQYV. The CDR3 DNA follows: TGTGCCACCAGCAGAGGTACCCAGGACAGTCTTAGCGTGCAGTACGTC.